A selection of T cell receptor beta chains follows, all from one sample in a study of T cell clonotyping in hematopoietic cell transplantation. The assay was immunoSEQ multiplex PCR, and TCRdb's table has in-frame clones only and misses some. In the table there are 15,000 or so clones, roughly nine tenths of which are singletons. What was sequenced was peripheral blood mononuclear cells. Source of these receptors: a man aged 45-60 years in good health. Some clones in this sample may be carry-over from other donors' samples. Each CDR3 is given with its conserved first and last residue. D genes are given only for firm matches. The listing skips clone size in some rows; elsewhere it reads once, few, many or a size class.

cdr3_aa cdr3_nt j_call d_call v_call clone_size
CASSPGLARTDTQYF TGTGCCAGCAGCCCAGGACTAGCTCGCACAGATACGCAGTATTTT TRBJ2-3 TRBD2 TRBV13 once
CATRRNRHSPSHRNEQYF TGTGCCACCAGGAGGAATCGACACTCCCCATCACACCGGAACGAGCAGTACTTC TRBJ2-7 NA TRBV6-9 NA
CASTLAFRAGVGGYTF TGTGCCAGCACCCTAGCGTTTAGGGCAGGGGTAGGTGGCTACACCTTC TRBJ1-2 NA TRBV28 NA
CASSLAVDSNQPQHF TGTGCCAGCAGCTTAGCGGTAGATAGCAATCAGCCCCAGCATTTT TRBJ1-5 NA TRBV7-6 few
CASSEGGHLRYEQYF TGTGCCAGCAGTGAAGGGGGACACCTTCGCTACGAGCAGTACTTC TRBJ2-7 NA TRBV2 NA
CAWGDTQYF TGTGCCTGGGGAGATACGCAGTATTTT TRBJ2-3 NA TRBV30 NA
CASSQGHGNTIYF TGTGCCAGTAGCCAGGGGCACGGAAACACCATATATTTT TRBJ1-3 NA TRBV19 NA
CASNRDGARGYTF TGTGCCAGCAATAGGGACGGAGCGCGTGGCTACACCTTC TRBJ1-2 NA TRBV6-1 NA
CASSGNRLNQPQHF TGTGCCAGCAGCGGGAACAGACTCAATCAGCCCCAGCATTTT TRBJ1-5 NA TRBV7-2 NA
CASANYRANTEAFF TGTGCCAGCGCGAACTACAGGGCCAACACTGAAGCTTTCTTT TRBJ1-1 NA TRBV27 NA
CASSLDLTSGPWYF TGTGCCAGCAGCTTAGATTTAACTAGCGGTCCCTGGTACTTC TRBJ2-4 TRBD2 TRBV11-2 NA
CASSQDPGTEKLFF TGCGCCAGCAGCCAAGATCCGGGGACTGAAAAACTGTTTTTT TRBJ1-4 NA TRBV4-1 NA
CASSPGQGFSMETQYF TGTGCCAGCAGCCCAGGCCAGGGGTTTTCTATGGAGACCCAGTACTTC TRBJ2-5 NA TRBV2 NA
CASTGVADTQYF TGTGCCAGCACCGGGGTAGCAGATACGCAGTATTTT TRBJ2-3 NA TRBV28 NA
CASSQGSGQPQHF TGTGCCAGCAGTCAAGGTTCGGGTCAGCCCCAGCATTTT TRBJ1-5 NA TRBV2 NA
CASSPNSGGSEQYF TGTGCCAGCAGTCCCAATAGCGGGGGCTCCGAGCAGTACTTC TRBJ2-7 TRBD2 TRBV2 NA
CASSRSTYEQYF TGTGCCAGCAGCCGGTCCACCTACGAGCAGTACTTC TRBJ2-7 NA TRBV14 NA
CASSKMKLAGAYEQYF TGCGCCAGCAGCAAAATGAAACTAGCGGGGGCCTACGAGCAGTACTTC TRBJ2-7 TRBD2 TRBV4-1 NA
CAISESGDTQYF TGTGCCATCAGTGAGTCCGGGGATACGCAGTATTTT TRBJ2-3 NA TRBV10-3 NA
CASSRYQANYGYTF TGTGCCAGCTCCCGCTACCAGGCTAACTATGGCTACACCTTC TRBJ1-2 NA TRBV6-5 NA
CASSLRYEQYF TGTGCCAGCAGCTTGAGGTACGAGCAGTACTTC TRBJ2-7 NA TRBV5-6 NA
CATSRVWSHTGQIDQGALHF TGTGCCACCAGCAGAGTTTGGTCGCATACAGGCCAAATAGATCAAGGGGCCCTCCACTTT TRBJ1-6 NA TRBV15 NA
CASSEMAGNQPQHF TGTGCCAGCAGCGAGATGGCAGGCAATCAGCCCCAGCATTTT TRBJ1-5 NA TRBV6-5 NA
CASKTWGDQPQHF TGTGCCAGCAAAACGTGGGGCGATCAGCCCCAGCATTTT TRBJ1-5 NA TRBV19 few
CASSPGIGESEQYF TGTGCCAGCAGCCCGGGGATAGGGGAGTCCGAGCAGTACTTC TRBJ2-7 NA TRBV11-3 once
CASSVDRVGYGYTF TGTGCCAGCAGCGTAGACAGGGTGGGCTATGGCTACACCTTC TRBJ1-2 NA TRBV9 NA
CASKLGNEQYF TGTGCCAGCAAATTAGGGAACGAGCAGTACTTC TRBJ2-7 NA TRBV6-5 NA
CATRTGDTYEQYF TGTGCCACCCGGACAGGGGATACCTACGAGCAGTACTTC TRBJ2-7 TRBD1 TRBV6-6 NA